The next 7 T cell receptor beta chains were all read from a single sample in a study of Ad26.COV2.S vaccination and SARS-CoV-2 variants. Specified treatment: roughly 18 received Ad26.COV2.S at low or high dose, single or two shots; a few received placebo; per-sample allocation not given. Day 63 after the first vaccine or placebo injection was the time point for sampling. This table comes from immunoSEQ multiplex PCR, and its TCRdb copy is limited to in-frame clones, with some not included. The sample lists about 390,000 clones; roughly 90% were seen once. Specimen: peripheral blood, collected in a trial of Ad26.COV2.S vaccine versus placebo. The receptors originated from a person between 18 and 65 years old who received the Ad26.COV2.S COVID-19 vaccine or a placebo.

CDR3 coding DNA: TGTGCCACCAGTTATAACAGGGGGAGCACCGGGGAGCTGTTTTTT. This translates into CATSYNRGSTGELFF. The J gene is TRBJ2-2, the V gene TRBV24-1; 8 nucleotides match TRBD1. This CDR3 contains 15 residues. With V trimmed by 6 bases and J by 4 bases, 6 bases remained unmatched. Germline-derived CDR1 and CDR2 are KGHDR and SFDVKD.

CDR3 in DNA: TGTGCCAGCAGTTTAAATTTGGCTATGTTTAACGGCGGGGAGCTGTTTTTT. This gives the protein CASSLNLAMFNGGELFF. The V call is TRBV28, the J call TRBJ2-2; D not resolved. V gave up 2 bases and J gave up 7 bases, with 20 bases separating them. The length of the CDR3 is 17 residues. CDR1 is MDHEN and CDR2 is SYDVKM in the germline V gene. Full variable domain (missing parts from reference TRBV28 and TRBJ2-2): DVKVTQSSRYLVKRTGEKVFLECVQDMDHENMFWYRQDPGLGLRLIYFSYDVKMKEKGDIPEGYSVSREKKERFSLILESASTNQTSMYLCASSLNLAMFNGGELFFGEGSRLTVL.

This rearrangement joins TRBV6-5 to TRBJ2-7, with TRBD2 matching 8 bases. Germline V gene lookup returns CDR1 MNHEY and CDR2 SVGAGI. This CDR3 is built from 11 residues. J gave up 6 bases and V 8 bases, and 3 bases lay outside the gene matches. CDR3 region: CASRGGFEQYF. The DNA of the CDR3 is TGTGCCAGCCGGGGGGGGTTCGAGCAGTACTTC.

The rearrangement joins TRBV12-3 or TRBV12-4 to TRBJ1-4; D perhaps matches TRBD1 (5 bases). The V and J ends lost 10 bases and 5 bases respectively, with 14 bases between them. The CDR3 runs to 13 residues. The CDR3 DNA reads TGTGCCATCTCGGGACGGCTAAATGAAAAACTGTTTTTT. Its translation: CAISGRLNEKLFF.

The V gene is TRBV10-1, the J gene TRBJ2-1, with D possibly TRBD1 on 5 matching bases. This CDR3 is 13 amino acids long. The V end was cut by 3 bases, the J end by 9 bases, with 12 bases between. Germline assignment: CDR1 WNHNN and CDR2 SYGVQD (reference sequence). The CDR3 loop is CASSERGSGEQFF. For the CDR3, the DNA is TGCGCCAGCAGTGAAAGGGGCTCGGGTGAGCAGTTCTTC.

V and J are TRBV19 and TRBJ2-7; 11 positions match TRBD1. The V gene end was trimmed by 5 bases and the J gene end by 4 bases; junction bases not matched to a gene: 7. The CDR3 extends over 15 amino acids. The germline V gene encodes CDR1 LNHDA and CDR2 SQIVND (reference sequence). Written as DNA, the CDR3 is TGTGCCAGTAGTCTTCGGGGACAGGGGGTTTACGAGCAGTACTTC. It specifies CASSLRGQGVYEQYF. The variable domain in full, completed from reference TRBV19 and TRBJ2-7, reads DGGITQSPKYLFRKEGQNVTLSCEQNLNHDAMYWYRQDPGQGLRLIYYSQIVNDFQKGDIAEGYSVSREKKESFPLTVTSAQKNPTAFYLCASSLRGQGVYEQYFGPGTRLTVT.

The CDR3 reads CATSDPTGGSTDTQYF. In nucleotides, the CDR3 is TGTGCCACCAGTGATCCAACAGGGGGCAGCACAGATACGCAGTATTTT. The rearrangement uses TRBV24-1 and TRBJ2-3; TRBD1 matches 9 bases. The CDR3 consists of 16 residues. Germline lookup yields CDR1 KGHDR and CDR2 SFDVKD. J lost 0 bases, V lost 3 bases, and 3 bases had no gene match.